This entry describes one TCR beta chain. These data come from a study of T cell changes during pregnancy in multiple sclerosis. Assay used: immunoSEQ multiplex PCR; TCRdb lists only in-frame clones, some missing. This sample has 55,000 to 70,000 clones, with approximately 90% found just once. The CDR3 loop spans 13 amino acids. CDR1 MNHNY and CDR2 SVGAGI come from the germline V gene (reference sequence). Trimming took 5 bases from V and 4 from J, leaving 11 bases between them. The sequenced sample was peripheral blood, obtained after pregnancy. The chain couples TRBV6-6 to TRBJ1-1; no clear D. The receptor was derived from a female donor with multiple sclerosis, enrolled in a pregnancy study. The CDR3 DNA is TGTGCCAGCAGTGAGCAGGTCTCCACTGAAGCTTTCTTT. Translation gives CASSEQVSTEAFF.